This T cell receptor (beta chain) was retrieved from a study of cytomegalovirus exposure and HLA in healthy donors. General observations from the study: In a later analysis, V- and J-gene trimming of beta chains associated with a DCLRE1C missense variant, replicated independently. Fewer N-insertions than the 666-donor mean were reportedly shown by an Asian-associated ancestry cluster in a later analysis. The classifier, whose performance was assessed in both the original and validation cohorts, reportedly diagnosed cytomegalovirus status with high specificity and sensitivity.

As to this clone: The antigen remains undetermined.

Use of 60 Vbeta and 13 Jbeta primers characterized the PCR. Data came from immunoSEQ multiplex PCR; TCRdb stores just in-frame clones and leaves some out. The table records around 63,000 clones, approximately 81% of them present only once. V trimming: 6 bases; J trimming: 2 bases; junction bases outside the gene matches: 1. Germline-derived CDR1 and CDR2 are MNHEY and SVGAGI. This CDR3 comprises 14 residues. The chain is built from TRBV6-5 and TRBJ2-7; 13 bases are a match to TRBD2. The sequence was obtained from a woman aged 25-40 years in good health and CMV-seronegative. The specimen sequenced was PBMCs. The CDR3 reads CASRTSGGAYEQYF. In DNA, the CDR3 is TGTGCCAGCAGAACTAGCGGGGGGGCCTACGAGCAGTACTTC.